This entry lists 8 T cell receptor beta chains sequenced from one sample in a study of graft-versus-host responses after intestinal transplantation. Only in-frame clones appear in the TCRdb table, and some are missing; sequencing was by immunoSEQ multiplex PCR. The sample has more than 45,000 clones; around nine tenths are singletons. The sample consisted of PBMCs, taken almost 120 days after intestinal transplantation. The receptors stem from a human patient who received an intestinal transplant, so some T cells may come from the graft donor.

The CDR3 loop reads CASSVGLGLVSTDTQYF. CDR3 nucleotides: TGTGCCAGCAGCGTAGGTCTGGGCCTGGTTAGCACAGATACGCAGTATTTT. This chain links TRBV9 with TRBJ2-3; no definite D call. CDR1 is SGDLS and CDR2 is YYNGEE in the germline V gene. V shed 0 bases and J shed 0 bases, with 14 bases lying between them. The CDR3 length is 17 residues.

The chain recombines TRBV9 with TRBJ1-1, with D hard to call. Germline CDR1 reads SGDLS; CDR2 reads YYNGEE. Trimming cost V 0 bases and J 0 bases, with 15 bases left between them. The CDR3 length is 17 residues. Written as DNA, the CDR3 is TGTGCCAGCAGCGTAGATCCGGGAGCTCTAGTGAACACTGAAGCTTTCTTT. This sequence encodes CASSVDPGALVNTEAFF. Based on the CDR3 plus reference TRBV9 and TRBJ1-1, the full variable domain is DSGVTQTPKHLITATGQRVTLRCSPRSGDLSVYWYQQSLDQGLQFLIQYYNGEERAKGNILERFSAQQFPDLHSELNLSSLELGDSALYFCASSVDPGALVNTEAFFGQGTRLTVV.

The V gene is TRBV7-3, the J gene TRBJ2-2, with 9 bases that match TRBD2. The V gene end was trimmed by 5 bases and the J gene end by 5 bases; junction bases not matched to a gene: 6. CDR1 SGHTA and CDR2 FQGTGA come from the germline V gene. CDR3 length equals 15 residues. CDR3 protein: CASSRGLAGTGELFF. In DNA form, the CDR3 reads TGTGCCAGCAGCCGGGGGCTAGCGGGAACCGGGGAGCTGTTTTTT.

The rearrangement joins TRBV12-5 to TRBJ1-2; D gene unclear. The germline gives CDR1 LGHNT, CDR2 FRNRAP. The V and J ends lost 1 base and 1 base respectively, with 7 bases between them. This CDR3 region has 14 residues. CDR3: CASGLDVYNYGYTF. In nucleotides, the CDR3 is TGTGCTAGTGGTTTGGACGTTTATAACTATGGCTACACCTTC.

The J gene is TRBJ2-7, the V gene TRBV27; D gene uncertain. The CDR3 runs to 13 residues. V lost 2 bases and J 4 bases, leaving 9 bases between the germline ends. Looked up from germline, CDR1 is MNHEY and CDR2 is SMNVEV (reference sequence). This CDR3 reads CASSLLDKYEQYF. The CDR3, as DNA: TGTGCCAGCAGTTTACTCGACAAGTACGAGCAGTACTTC.

The chain has TRBV4-2 and TRBJ2-1; TRBD2 agrees at 10 bases. V shed 6 bases, J shed 5 bases, and the junction held 10 bases outside the gene matches. CDR3 size: 16 residues. CDR1 and CDR2 (germline): LGHNA, YNFKEQ. The CDR3 bases are TGTGCCAGCAGACTCAATAGCGGGGGGTTCAACAATGAGCAGTTCTTC. Its protein product is CASRLNSGGFNNEQFF.

As concerns this clone: Other nucleotide sequences in the sample specify the same CDR3. The V call is TRBV7-3, the J call TRBJ2-3, with 11 bases lining up with TRBD2. Germline V CDR1 and CDR2: SGHTA, FQGTGA. The CDR3 has 15 residues. J lost 1 base, V lost 3 bases, and 0 bases had no gene match. CDR3 DNA: TGTGCCAGCAGCTTGGGACTAGCGGGCACAGATACGCAGTATTTT. Its translation is CASSLGLAGTDTQYF.

This chain links TRBV4-1 with TRBJ1-2; maybe TRBD1 (5 bases). There are 18 residues in the CDR3. V was cut by 2 bases and J by 3 bases, with 22 bases left in between. From germline, CDR1 is MGHRA and CDR2 YSYEKL. CDR3 residues: CASSQLLDRRAMDYGYTF. Written as DNA, the CDR3 is TGCGCCAGCAGCCAACTCCTAGACAGACGAGCTATGGACTATGGCTACACCTTC.